What follows is one TCR beta chain and its context. The antigen remains undetermined. These data come from a study of cytomegalovirus exposure and HLA in healthy donors. On the study more broadly: Early released data comprised around 85 million unique TCRs from HLA-typed donors.

Broader study findings: In a later analysis, compared with equally common non-associated chains, HLA-associated beta chains were more expanded. The majority of CMV-associated TCR beta chains were reported as apparently HLA-restricted in a later analysis.

Trimming took 5 bases from V and 1 from J, leaving 15 bases between them. The CDR3 consists of 16 residues. Germline lookup yields CDR1 LNHDA and CDR2 SQIVND (reference sequence). The primer mix had 60 Vbeta and 13 Jbeta primers. Profiled with immunoSEQ multiplex PCR; TCRdb holds only in-frame clones, not every one. There are some 150,000 clones in the sample; about 84% occur only once, and around 3.2% lies in the top ten. Though probably carrying unrecorded immune exposures, donors were nominally healthy at sampling. This sequence joins TRBV19 and TRBJ2-1; TRBD1 might be the D (6 bases). The sequence came from a male donor in good health and CMV-seronegative. The sequencing sample was made of PBMCs. The CDR3: CASSPRGQISYNEQFF. The CDR3 DNA reads as TGTGCCAGTAGTCCGAGGGGACAAATATCCTACAATGAGCAGTTCTTC.